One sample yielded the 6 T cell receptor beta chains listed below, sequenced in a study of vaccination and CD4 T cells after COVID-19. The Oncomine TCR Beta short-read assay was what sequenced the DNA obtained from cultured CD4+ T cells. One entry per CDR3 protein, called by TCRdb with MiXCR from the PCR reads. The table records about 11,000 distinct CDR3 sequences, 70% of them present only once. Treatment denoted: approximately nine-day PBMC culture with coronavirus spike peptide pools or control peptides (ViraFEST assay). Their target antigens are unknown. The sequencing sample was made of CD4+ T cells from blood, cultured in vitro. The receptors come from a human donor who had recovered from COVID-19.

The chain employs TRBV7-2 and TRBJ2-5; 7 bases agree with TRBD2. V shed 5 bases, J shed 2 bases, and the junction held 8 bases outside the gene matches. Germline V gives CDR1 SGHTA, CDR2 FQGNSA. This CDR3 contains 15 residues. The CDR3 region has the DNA TGTGCCAGCAGCCCCGGGGGAGCGGGGCAAGAGACCCAGTACTTC. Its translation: CASSPGGAGQETQYF.

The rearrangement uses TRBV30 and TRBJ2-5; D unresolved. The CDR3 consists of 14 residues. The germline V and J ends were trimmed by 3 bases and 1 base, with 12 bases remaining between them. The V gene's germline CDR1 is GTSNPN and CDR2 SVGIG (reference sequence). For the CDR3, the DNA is TGTGCCTGGAGCCTCAAATTGACCCAAGAGACCCAGTACTTC. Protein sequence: CAWSLKLTQETQYF.

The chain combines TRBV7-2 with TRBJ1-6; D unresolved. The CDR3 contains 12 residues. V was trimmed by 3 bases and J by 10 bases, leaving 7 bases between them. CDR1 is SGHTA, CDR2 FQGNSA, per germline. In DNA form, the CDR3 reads TGTGCCAGCAGCTTCCCCCCCTCACCCCTCCACTTT. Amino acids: CASSFPPSPLHF.

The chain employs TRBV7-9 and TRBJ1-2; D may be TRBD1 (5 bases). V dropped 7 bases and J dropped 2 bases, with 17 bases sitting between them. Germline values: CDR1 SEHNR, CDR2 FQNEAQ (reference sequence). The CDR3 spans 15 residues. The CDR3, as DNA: TGTGCCAGCACCTCCACGGGGACTGCGAACTATGGCTACACCTTC. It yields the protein CASTSTGTANYGYTF.

The CDR3, as DNA: TGCAGTGCTAGCCTCCCCGGGCCCGGGACCCAGTACTTC. Its translation: CSASLPGPGTQYF. The V and J genes are TRBV20-1 and TRBJ2-5, with D unclear. V shed 3 bases and J shed 7 bases, with 15 bases lying between them. The CDR3 is 13 amino acids. Germline V gives CDR1 DFQATT, CDR2 SNEGSKA (reference sequence).

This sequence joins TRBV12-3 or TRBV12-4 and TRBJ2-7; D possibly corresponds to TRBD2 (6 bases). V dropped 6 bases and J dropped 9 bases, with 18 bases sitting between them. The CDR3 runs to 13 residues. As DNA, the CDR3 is TGTGCCAGCAGCTCGGGACTTCTGCTGGTGCAGTACTTC. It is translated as CASSSGLLLVQYF.